This T cell receptor beta chain emerged from a study of cytomegalovirus exposure and HLA in healthy donors. The PCR employed 60 Vbeta primers together with 13 Jbeta primers. Produced via immunoSEQ multiplex PCR; TCRdb's table is partial and in-frame only. The data hold about 200,000 clones, with about three quarters observed a single time. This CDR3 comprises 15 residues. The junction had 6 bases not matched to a gene; V was cut back by 3 bases and J by 2 bases. Germline CDR1 reads LGHNA; CDR2 reads YNFKEQ. The chain employs TRBV4-2 and TRBJ2-5; 7 bases are a match to TRBD2. The sequenced material came from PBMCs. This TCR came from a man aged 40-49 years in good health and CMV-seronegative. Here the CDR3 DNA reads TGTGCCAGCAGCCAGAGCCTAGCGGAACAAGAGACCCAGTACTTC. It translates to CASSQSLAEQETQYF.